This T cell receptor (beta chain) emerged from a study of metastatic and nonmetastatic thyroid tumors. Study background: From malignant and benign thyroid patients, repertoires in blood and in tumor or nodule tissue were compared.

The CDR3 consists of 15 residues. CDR1 is DFQATT, CDR2 SNEGSKA, per germline (reference sequence). A note on this clone: An end of the junction differs from the germline gene, which may be a read error.

Among the patients, none had received any treatment before thyroid surgery. TCRdb re-called the PCR reads through MiXCR. The data hold approximately 17,000 clones, with approximately 15% observed a single time. This chain connects TRBV20-1 to TRBJ1-1; tentative D call: TRBD1 (5 bases). The clonotype was recovered from a male donor with papillary thyroid cancer or a benign thyroid nodule (not recorded which). Some clones in this sample may be carry-over from other donors' samples. Sequenced sample: blood. The CDR3 nucleotides read TGCAGTGCTAGAGATCTCCGACAGCTTAACACTGGAGCTTTCTTT. Translating it yields CSARDLRQLNTGAFF.